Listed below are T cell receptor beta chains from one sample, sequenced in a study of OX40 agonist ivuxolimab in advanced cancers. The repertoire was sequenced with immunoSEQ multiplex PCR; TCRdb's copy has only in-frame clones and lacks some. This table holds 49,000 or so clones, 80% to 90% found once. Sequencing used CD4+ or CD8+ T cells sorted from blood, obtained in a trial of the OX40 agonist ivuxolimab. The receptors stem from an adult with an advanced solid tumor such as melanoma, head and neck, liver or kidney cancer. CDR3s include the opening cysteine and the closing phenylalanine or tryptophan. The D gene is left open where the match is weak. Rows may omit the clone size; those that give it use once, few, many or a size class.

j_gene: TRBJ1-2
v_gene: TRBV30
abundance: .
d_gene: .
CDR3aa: CAWSVAGGNGGYTF
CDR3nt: TGTGCCTGGAGTGTAGCCGGGGGTAATGGTGGCTACACCTTC

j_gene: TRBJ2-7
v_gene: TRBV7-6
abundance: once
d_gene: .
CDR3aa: CASSPPYEQYF
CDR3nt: TGTGCCAGCAGCCCACCCTACGAGCAGTACTTC

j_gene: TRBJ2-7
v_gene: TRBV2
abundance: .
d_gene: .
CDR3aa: CASSDLDPRSYEQYF
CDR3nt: TGTGCCAGCAGTGACCTGGATCCTCGTTCCTACGAGCAGTACTTC

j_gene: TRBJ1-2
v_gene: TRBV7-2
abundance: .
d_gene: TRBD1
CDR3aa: CASSSLGQILNYGYTF
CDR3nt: TGTGCCAGCAGCTCTCTGGGACAGATACTGAATTATGGCTACACCTTC

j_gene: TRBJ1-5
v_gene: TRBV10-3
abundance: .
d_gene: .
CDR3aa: CAIAQREDSNQPQHF
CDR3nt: TGTGCCATCGCCCAGCGGGAGGATAGCAATCAGCCCCAGCATTTT

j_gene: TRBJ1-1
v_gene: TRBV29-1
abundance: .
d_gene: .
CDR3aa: CSFFPGVTEAFF
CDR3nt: TGCAGCTTCTTCCCGGGGGTCACTGAAGCTTTCTTT

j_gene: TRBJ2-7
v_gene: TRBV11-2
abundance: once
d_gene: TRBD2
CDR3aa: CASSFAGGPSEQYF
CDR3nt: TGTGCCAGCAGCTTCGCGGGGGGGCCTTCCGAGCAGTACTTC

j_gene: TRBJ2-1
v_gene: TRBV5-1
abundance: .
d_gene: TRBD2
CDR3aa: CASKQTSGGSYNEQFF
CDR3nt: TGCGCCAGCAAACAGACTAGCGGGGGATCCTACAATGAGCAGTTCTTC

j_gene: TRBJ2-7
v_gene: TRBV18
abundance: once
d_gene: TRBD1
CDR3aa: CASSPYGQGKYEQYF
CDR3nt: TGTGCCAGCTCACCCTATGGACAGGGAAAATACGAGCAGTACTTC

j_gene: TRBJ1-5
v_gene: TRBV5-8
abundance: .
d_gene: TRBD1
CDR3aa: CASSPGQRLSEGQPQHF
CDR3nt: TGTGCCAGCAGCCCGGGACAGCGGCTGTCCGAGGGACAGCCCCAGCATTTT

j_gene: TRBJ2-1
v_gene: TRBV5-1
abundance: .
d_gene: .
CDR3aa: CASSFAHATEQFF
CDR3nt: TGCGCCAGCAGCTTTGCGCATGCGACTGAGCAGTTCTTC

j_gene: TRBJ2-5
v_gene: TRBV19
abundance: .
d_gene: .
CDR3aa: CASSQGWGQTQYF
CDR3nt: TGTGCCAGTAGCCAGGGCTGGGGACAGACCCAGTACTTC

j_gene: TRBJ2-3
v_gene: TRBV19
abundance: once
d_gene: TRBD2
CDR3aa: CASSTPSGTTDTQYF
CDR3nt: TGTGCCAGTAGTACTCCTAGCGGGACCACAGATACGCAGTATTTT

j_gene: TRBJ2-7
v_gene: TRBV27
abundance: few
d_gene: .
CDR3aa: CASSFEGGEQYF
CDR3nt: TGTGCCAGCAGTTTCGAAGGGGGCGAGCAGTACTTC

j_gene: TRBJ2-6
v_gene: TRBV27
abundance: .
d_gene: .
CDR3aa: CASSYSLEGGANVLTF
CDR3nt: TGTGCCAGCAGTTACTCGCTGGAGGGTGGGGCCAACGTCCTGACTTTC

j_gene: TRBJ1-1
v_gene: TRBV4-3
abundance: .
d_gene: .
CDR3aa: CASSQGRGGDTEAFF
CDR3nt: TGCGCCAGCAGCCAAGGGCGTGGTGGGGACACTGAAGCTTTCTTT